This T cell receptor (beta chain) was retrieved from a study of blood T cells in healthy people across ages (dated by TCRdb to the mid-2010s). As for the study more broadly: In model experiments, template switching captured about one uniquely barcoded TCR beta cDNA molecule for every two T cells. The study measured age-related changes in TCR beta repertoire diversity using deep sequencing normalized with unique cDNA molecular identifiers. Four age groups were formed from the donors: young (average around 15 years), middle-aged (approximately 39), aged (about 62) and long-lived (about 75). Donors of different ages were randomly distributed across sequencing lanes to avoid experimental bias. Two additional independent replicas of 1 million unique cDNA reads from the same blood draw were analyzed for two donors (one aged 18 to 29 and one aged 80 or older).

This clonotype came up once. Its antigen is not yet known. No quality values exist for individual bases; no much larger clone is one base distant. One read represents weak support. The donors were under 40 Caucasian individuals from Russia, aged about 6 to 100 years, who were systemically healthy. Each donor gave ten milliliters of peripheral blood, collected into EDTA-treated Vacutainer tubes. Ficoll-Paque density-gradient centrifugation was used to isolate PBMCs, with at least 7 million per sample. Total RNA was extracted from PBMCs with Trizol reagent, with at least 6 micrograms obtained per sample. Naive CD45RAhigh/CD27high T cell percentages were measured by flow cytometry on a PBMC aliquot from every donor. The V end loses 7 bases and the J end loses 0 bases, and a stretch of 14 bases separates them. The germline V gene supplies CDR1 SGHDT and CDR2 YYEEEE. The CDR3 spans 15 residues, from the cysteine through the phenylalanine. CDR3 DNA is the only sequence kept; it has 45 bases, read in frame from the first base.

Library method: 5' RACE. Sequenced on an Illumina HiSeq 2500. A second about 7 to 11 cycle PCR used a sample-barcoded 5' primer and a J-beta primer mix. A template-switch 5' adaptor carrying 12 random nucleotides introduced a unique molecular identifier onto each TCR beta cDNA molecule. Each sample yielded at least 3 million CDR3-containing paired-end reads. All of the RNA was converted into first-strand cDNA using the Mint cDNA synthesis kit, with a TRBC-specific oligonucleotide serving as the primer. Following uracil-DNA glycosylase treatment, a first 18-cycle PCR with universal primers M1SS and BC2_uni_R was performed on all cDNA. In the source study's methods: Normalization of each sample was performed by random selection of 1 million high-quality reads, each carrying a distinct molecular identifier. Reads with shared molecular identifiers were discarded instead of being binned into consensus sequences. CDR3 identification, clonotype clustering and error correction used MiTCR with a Q25 quality threshold and the strictest error-elimination algorithm. A nonparametric unseen species model with Euler transformation was used to estimate lower-bound total TCR beta diversity. The raw public data were reprocessed by TCRdb itself: fastp quality trimming at Q25, MiXCR clonotype calling, in-frame beta chains only. Under each unique CDR3 protein, matching rows form one entry showing the most common genes and DNA. In this record, the V and J calls reflect TCRdb's handling and not the investigators' own analysis. The sample yields about 640,000 distinct CDR3 sequences; roughly 53% were counted once. Clones ranked in the top ten supply around 37% of the sample.

Results and caveats for the whole study, not just this receptor: Estimates of total diversity based on one million sequenced T cells were considered lower bounds and underestimates. Compared with the aged group, the long-lived group had more naive CD4+ T cells, fewer expanded clones and increased TCR diversity, suggesting age selection. Because profiling used bulk unsorted PBMCs, naive and antigen-experienced compartments could not be compared conclusively. There was a strong correlation between observed TCR beta diversity and the percentage of naive T cells measured by flow cytometry. Observed TCR beta diversity per million T cells fell roughly linearly with age, and a significant reduction was already apparent by age roughly 40. Because donor CMV infection status was unknown, age-related changes in expanded clonotypes were potentially confounded.

The sequence was collected from a man between 60 and 75 years old in good health. This chain is built from TRBV5-6 and TRBJ2-1; a confident D gene designation cannot be given. The source material was blood. The CDR3 here reads CASRTGSSSYNEQFF. The nucleotides read TGTGCCAGCCGCACCGGGTCGAGCTCCTACAATGAGCAGTTCTTC.